This T cell receptor beta chain originates from a study of pediatric ulcerative colitis (dated 2019 in TCRdb). Background on the whole study: Fewer than ten ulcerative colitis patients had pancolitis and two had left-sided colitis, with histology consistent with ulcerative colitis in all. From under ten newly diagnosed, treatment-naive pediatric ulcerative colitis patients and a few non-IBD control children, paired blood and rectal samples were collected. Using the Pediatric Ulcerative Colitis Activity Index, a couple of patients were classed as having mild disease, several as having moderate disease and three as having acute severe colitis.

V loses 1 base at its end and J loses 3 bases; junction bases beyond the gene matches: 3. Inclusive of the bounding cysteine and phenylalanine, the CDR3 is 15 residues long. Kept here is only the CDR3 DNA, which spans 45 bases and is read in frame from base 1. Looking up the germline V gene yields CDR1 KGHSH and CDR2 LQKENI. This clone has just a few counts. The target of this receptor is not known. No base-level quality is on record; no much larger clone is a single base apart. During colonoscopy, one to two pinch biopsies were obtained from the rectum for research. Before the diagnostic colonoscopy, none of the ulcerative colitis patients had been given immunosuppressive medication. Before DNA was isolated, the rectal biopsies underwent proteinase K digestion. The Wizard kit (Promega) was used to extract genomic DNA from both blood and intestinal samples. Rearranged CDR3 beta regions were amplified from genomic DNA with multiplex V and J primers using the immunoSEQ TRB Survey service. To keep sequencing depth the same across samples, survey-level depth of up to 500,000 reads per sample was applied. Libraries were purified, pooled and sequenced on Illumina technology. The paper's data handling went like this. immunoSEQ online tools were used for productive clonality, sample overlap, pairwise scatters, CDR3 beta length, V/D/J gene usage and productiveness. Alongside Shannon and Simpson indices, calculated diversity was computed as the number of unique rearrangements divided by total templates, multiplied by 100. Principal component analysis was performed on Z-score normalized data with the R prcomp function and the ggbiplot package. Morisita's index was used to measure clonal overlap between blood and rectum within each subject. TCRdb took this table from immuneACCESS and kept in-frame rearrangements with V and J called. Such tables lack part of the clones; where checked against another copy, unresolved V genes explain under half of the gap, and the rest is unexplained. V, J and clone size were drawn from that table, and D and trimming were deduced from the DNA. The sample includes tens of thousands of clones, with about 78% observed a single time. Around 3.8% of the sample is taken by the ten largest.

Summary of the overall study and its limitations: Autologous blood-rectal clonal overlap was significantly higher in ulcerative colitis patients than in controls, suggesting increased T cell trafficking to inflamed tissue. Because repertoires were derived from total lymphocyte DNA, patterns in rare subsets such as regulatory T cells may not have been reflected. The healthy control group was small, with only four individuals. Rectal repertoire features separated controls, mild-moderate and acute severe colitis patients; acute severe colitis showed reduced rectal diversity due to clonal expansions. T cells from blood may have been included in the rectal pinch biopsies, particularly in patients with overt colitis. A couple of rectal CDR3 clonotypes were present in all ulcerative colitis patients and in none of the controls. A couple of patients' blood samples yielded substantially fewer templates for technical reasons and were excluded from blood-rectal overlap analysis.

The rearranged segments are TRBV18 and TRBJ1-3, with TRBD1 matching 7 junction bases. The TCR was taken from a girl aged 5-17 years with moderate ulcerative colitis. The sequenced sample consisted of gut tissue. The CDR3 corresponds to CASSPRQGGGNTIYF. The DNA sequence is given as TGTGCCAGCTCACCACGACAGGGCGGTGGAAACACCATATATTTT.